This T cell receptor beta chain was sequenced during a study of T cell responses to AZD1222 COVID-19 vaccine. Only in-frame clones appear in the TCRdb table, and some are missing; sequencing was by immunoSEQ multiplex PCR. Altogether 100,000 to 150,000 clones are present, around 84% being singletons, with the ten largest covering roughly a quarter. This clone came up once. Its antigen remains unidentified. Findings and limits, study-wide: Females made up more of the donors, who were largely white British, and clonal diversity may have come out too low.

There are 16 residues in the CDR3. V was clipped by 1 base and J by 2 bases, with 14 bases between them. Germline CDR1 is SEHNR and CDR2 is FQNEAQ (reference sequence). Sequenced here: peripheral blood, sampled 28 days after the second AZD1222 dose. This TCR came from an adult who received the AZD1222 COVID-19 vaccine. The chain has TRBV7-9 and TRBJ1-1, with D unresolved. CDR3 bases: TGTGCCAGCAGCTTAGGGTCGCAAGCCGTAAACACTGAAGCTTTCTTT. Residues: CASSLGSQAVNTEAFF.